This record looks at one TCR beta chain sequence and its context. This receptor's antigen is unknown. Per-base qualities were not stored, and no clone one base away is much larger. The sample belongs to a study of blood T cell repertoires in COVID-19 (dated by TCRdb to 2020 to 2021). For the study in its entirety: Collaborator samples came from the United States, Italy and Spain and covered acute and convalescent phases of COVID-19. The prospective study material was composed of cDNA or gDNA derived from T cells, B-cell-depleted T cells, or PBMCs. The dataset comprised deeply sampled blood TCRbeta repertoires from subjects exposed to, actively infected with, or recovered from COVID-19. The repertoires were made available in a free public database intended to serve as a resource for research on the immune response to SARS-CoV-2. The samples were drawn from two sources: the first 160 participants of the ongoing ImmuneRACE study, and 1,254 subjects contributed by 6 global collaborators. Nearly every sample came with metadata listing a de-identified subject ID, COVID-19 status, age in years and sex. Where HLA class I and class II types were available, the types were taken from metadata supplied by the sample provider, not from assay-based typing.

The collaborating institutions used their own protocols to collect whole blood in K2EDTA tubes. For TCRbeta analysis, collaborator samples were shipped as frozen whole blood, as isolated PBMCs, or as DNA extracted from either sample type. CDR1 and CDR2 are drawn from the germline V gene: KGHDR, SFDVKD. The CDR3 sequence holds 16 residues, the cysteine and phenylalanine included. Left in the record is the CDR3 DNA by itself, 48 bases read in frame from the first base. Germline trimming: 4 bases from V, 2 bases from J; junction bases outside gene matches: 4. Broader findings and caveats from the paper: How much clinical and demographic metadata was included differed by source and by participant, and the metadata was provided uncurated.

The immunoSEQ Assay, a bias-controlled multiplex PCR, was used to amplify TCRbeta CDR3 regions from genomic DNA. In the original analysis: Within the assay, amplification of reference gene primers was used to estimate how many nucleated cells each sample contained. To quantify the absolute abundance of each unique TCRbeta CDR3 rearrangement, sequence reads were collapsed and filtered. For each sample, productive Simpson clonality was calculated as the square root of Simpson's diversity index over productive rearrangements. TCRdb provides this immuneACCESS table in a form limited to in-frame rearrangements. Some clones are lacking; in checked studies, under half of them reflect an unresolved V gene, and why the rest are absent is not known. The V and J calls and the clone size are those of that table, but D and trimming were determined from the DNA. Present in this sample are fewer than 90,000 clones, approximately 89% of which were seen just once. The top ten constitute about 0.51% of the sample.

The chain employs TRBV24-1 and TRBJ1-5; 10 junctional bases match TRBD1. Sequencing was carried out using peripheral blood. The source of this sequence is a man aged 55 to 70 with acute or convalescent COVID-19. The CDR3 protein is CATSESGTGGNQPQHF. The bases read TGTGCCACCAGTGAATCCGGGACAGGGGGCAATCAGCCCCAGCATTTT.